The T cell receptor (beta chain) described here comes from a study of blood T cell repertoires in COVID-19. TCRdb's copy holds only in-frame clones and misses some; the assay was immunoSEQ multiplex PCR. The data contain 160,000 or so clones, roughly 90% of them seen just once; the ten biggest clones take up 6% to 8.5%. The clonotype originates from a woman aged 50 to 65 who had recovered from COVID-19. Sequenced material: PBMCs or T cells enriched from blood (not recorded which).

In DNA, the CDR3 is TGTGCCAGTAGCGCCGGGACAGGTGCTCCCAATCAGCCCCAGCATTTT. Its protein product is CASSAGTGAPNQPQHF. V and J are TRBV19 and TRBJ1-5; TRBD1 agrees at 8 bases. The CDR3 consists of 16 residues. Germline CDR1 is LNHDA and CDR2 is SQIVND (reference sequence). The J segment lost 3 bases and the V segment lost 6 bases, leaving 10 bases of the junction unmatched. The full variable domain, rest sourced from reference TRBV19 and TRBJ1-5, is DGGITQSPKYLFRKEGQNVTLSCEQNLNHDAMYWYRQDPGQGLRLIYYSQIVNDFQKGDIAEGYSVSREKKESFPLTVTSAQKNPTAFYLCASSAGTGAPNQPQHFGDGTRLSIL.